Here is one TCR beta chain with its context. How the authors handled the data: Estimation of nucleated cell counts was performed using reference gene primer amplification. The assay was immunoSEQ multiplex PCR, and TCRdb's table has in-frame clones only and misses some. Clone size and the V and J calls come from that table; the DNA yielded D and trimming. The sample consists of around 180,000 clones, 74% of them appearing once. This sample was taken from a study of blood T cell repertoires in COVID-19. This CDR3 has 16 amino acids. J gave up 4 bases and V 1 base, and 6 bases lay outside the gene matches. Germline CDR1 LGHDT, CDR2 YNNKEL (reference sequence).

The chain employs TRBV3-1 (or the pseudogene TRBV3-2) and TRBJ2-3; 9 nucleotides agree with TRBD2. Sequencing input: peripheral blood. The sequence derives from a woman older than 75 with acute or convalescent COVID-19. CDR3 protein: CASSQVAGVGADTQYF. The CDR3 nucleotides are TGTGCCAGCAGCCAAGTAGCGGGAGTCGGAGCAGATACGCAGTATTTT.